This T cell receptor beta chain was obtained from a study of shared clonotypes between healthy human individuals. Study-level results: The generation probabilities recorded for non-shared clonotypes fell below those of clonotypes shared by all four donors.

With respect to this clone: As yet, its antigen is unknown.

CDR3 length equals 16 residues. Trimming pared 3 bases from V and 2 bases from J, leaving 14 bases between. The germline CDR1 and CDR2 sequences are LGHNA and YSLEER. Naive CD8 cells lacked CD45RO, underwent positive selection for CCR7 and left out terminally differentiated effector memory CD45RA+ cells. Produced via immunoSEQ multiplex PCR; TCRdb's table is partial and in-frame only. The repertoire holds nearly 2 million clones, with around 96% as singletons. The V and J genes are TRBV4-3 and TRBJ1-3; D not resolved. Sequenced sample: naive CD8+ T cells sorted from blood. This clonotype was obtained from a man aged 18-30 years in good health. The CDR3: CASSHFDQEAGNTIYF. The CDR3 DNA reads as TGCGCCAGCAGCCACTTCGATCAAGAAGCTGGAAACACCATATATTTT.